The 2 T cell receptor beta chains reported below all come from one sample, sequenced in a study of spatial heterogeneity in lung cancer (dated by TCRdb to the late 2010s). Explained via the paper, the time point label denotes: blood at routine non-recurrence follow-up after resection. The receptor library was made with 5' RACE. Sequencer: NextSeq 500. In TCRdb, the public reads were trimmed at Q25 with fastp and aligned with MiXCR, with productive beta chains retained. CDR3 protein sequences are deduplicated, and each keeps its most common genes and DNA. The sample table lists about 16,000 distinct CDR3 sequences, approximately 6.8% of them with a count of one. The top ten hold roughly 23% of the sample. The sequencing used PBMCs, collected at follow-up. These receptors originate from a male donor with early-stage non-small cell lung cancer.

CDR3 amino acids: CASSRGTRNSPLHF. The CDR3 nucleotides read TGTGCCAGCAGCCGAGGGACACGGAATTCACCCCTCCACTTT. The chain recombines TRBV7-3 with TRBJ1-6; D might be TRBD1 (6 bases). Trimming pared 5 bases from V and 7 bases from J, leaving 12 bases between. Per germline, CDR1 SGHTA and CDR2 FQGTGA. CDR3 length: 14 residues.

This clonotype showed up many times. This rearrangement joins TRBV29-1 to TRBJ2-1; 14 nucleotides match TRBD2. Germline CDR1 is SQVTM and CDR2 is ANQGSEA. The ends lost 6 bases at V and 0 bases at J; junction bases unmatched: 4. This CDR3 contains 16 residues. The CDR3 nucleotides read TGCAGCGTCCGGGGACTAGCGGGAGACTCCTACAATGAGCAGTTCTTC. Its translation is CSVRGLAGDSYNEQFF.